Listed here is a single T cell receptor (beta chain). Noted time point: cycle 4 day 1 (C4D1), after less than 7 weeks of nivolumab. In every patient, relapse followed autologous stem cell transplantation, while exposure to brentuximab vedotin differed. This sample was included in a study of PD-1 blockade in classical Hodgkin lymphoma. The CDR3 runs 14 residues. Germline values: CDR1 GTSNPN, CDR2 SVGIG (reference sequence). Trimming took 3 bases from V and 2 from J; bases not matched to a gene: 5. The data were produced by immunoSEQ multiplex PCR, yet TCRdb's version contains in-frame clones alone and is incomplete. The sample holds some 100,000 clones; about 92% are singletons and the top ten take less than 2%.

Sequenced material: peripheral blood mononuclear cells (PBMCs), taken before the fourth cycle of nivolumab. This TCR came from a human donor with classical Hodgkin lymphoma. V usage is TRBV30 and J usage is TRBJ1-2, with 8 bases that match TRBD1. As DNA, the CDR3 is TGTGCCTGGAGCGGGACAGGACAGAACTATGGCTACACCTTC. Translated, it gives CAWSGTGQNYGYTF.